These 6 T cell receptor beta chains originate from one sample sequenced in a study of blood T cells in healthy people across ages. A second roughly 6 to 12 cycle PCR used barcoded and J-beta primers. In TCRdb, the 5' RACE reads were re-called with MiXCR into one record per CDR3 protein. The repertoire holds some 1.7 million distinct CDR3 sequences, with 28% as singletons. Sequencing used blood. The receptors were gathered from a woman aged 25 to 39 in good health.

About this clonotype: A read error may account for a junction end that differs from germline. V is TRBV5-6 and J is TRBJ1-2; the D gene is possibly TRBD1 (6 bases). This CDR3 region has 16 residues. Germline V gives CDR1 SGHDT, CDR2 YYEEEE. The CDR3 region has the DNA TGTACCAGCAGCTTGGCGGAGACAGGCACCTGCTATGGCTACACCTTC. It translates to CTSSLAETGTCYGYTF.

This clonotype was counted ten times or more. V and J are TRBV24-1 and TRBJ1-2; a possible D gene is TRBD1 (5 bases). The ends were cut back, 6 bases at V and 2 bases at J, with 12 bases in the middle. In germline, CDR1 is KGHDR, CDR2 SFDVKD. The CDR3 is made up of 14 amino acids. CDR3 sequence reads: CATSLSQGNYGYTF. CDR3 nucleotide sequence: TGTGCCACCAGTTTATCGCAGGGAAACTATGGCTACACCTTC.

To note about this clonotype: One base away lies a much larger clone, so this may be a sequencing read error. This rearrangement joins TRBV5-1 to TRBJ1-2; TRBD1 might be the D (5 bases). The germline V gene encodes CDR1 SGHRS and CDR2 YFSETQ. CDR3 length: 16 amino acids. V was shortened by 0 bases and J by 0 bases, with 12 bases between the two germline ends. The CDR3 DNA is TGCGCCAGCAGCTTGGAGGGACGGGCAGCTAACTATGGCTACACCTTC. Translating gives CASSLEGRAANYGYTF.

The genes are TRBV10-2 and TRBJ1-1; D might be TRBD1 (5 bases). Germline V gene sequence: CDR1 WSHSY, CDR2 SAAADI. This CDR3 contains 14 residues. The V end lost 2 bases, the J end lost 3 bases, and 10 bases lay between the germline ends. DNA of the CDR3: TGCGCCAGCAGTGAGGGGACGGGGGACACTGAAGCTTTCTTT. It translates to CASSEGTGDTEAFF.

This clonotype was found a few times. The chain joins TRBV4-1 to TRBJ1-5; D is uncertain. Per germline, CDR1 MGHRA and CDR2 YSYEKL. This CDR3 region has 15 residues. V lost 2 bases and J 6 bases, leaving 14 bases between the germline ends. CDR3 nucleotides: TGCGCCAGCAGCCAAAGGCCCGCCCTGGGTCAGCCCCAGCATTTT. Protein product: CASSQRPALGQPQHF.

The chain joins TRBV6-6 to TRBJ2-5; unclear D gene. The end of the DNA is better explained by TRBJ2-7, so the J call may be wrong. Germline V gene sequence: CDR1 MNHNY, CDR2 SVGAGI (reference sequence). CDR3 size: 12 residues. CDR3 sequence (DNA): TGTGCCAGCAGTTACGGGTTGGACGAGCAGTACTTC. It encodes CASSYGLDEQYF.